This is a list of T cell receptor beta chains from one sample in a study of T cells expressing NK-cell markers. From the 5' RACE reads, TCRdb lists one entry per CDR3 protein and no DNA. The repertoire table contains 400,000 to 550,000 distinct CDR3 sequences. The specimen was blood T cells: a sorted CD56 or NKG2C T cell subset, CD4+ or CD8+ T cells, or bulk PBMC T cells (not recorded which). The receptors come from a woman between 18 and 70 years old in good health. The CDR3 runs from the conserved cysteine through the conserved F or W. The order of the fields is J gene, V gene, CDR3 protein.

TRBJ1-3	TRBV6-5	CASSYGVAGSGNTIYF
TRBJ2-3	TRBV2	CASSERGPSRDTQYF
TRBJ2-3	TRBV18	CASSPPAGDVDTQYF
TRBJ2-1	TRBV20-1	CSARDGTSGYNEQFF
TRBJ2-1	TRBV9	CASSPGGTDPNEQFF
TRBJ1-5	TRBV12-3/TRBV12-4	CASSLDEGQPQHF
TRBJ2-1	TRBV9	CASSAGYNEQFF
TRBJ1-5	TRBV4-1	CASSQEGGEQPQHF
TRBJ2-1	TRBV29-1	CSVPTSGGWGEQFF
TRBJ2-5	TRBV20-1	CSARGRGGETQYF
TRBJ2-3	TRBV6-5	CASSSSGGVVDTQYF
TRBJ2-7	TRBV12-3/TRBV12-4	CASSFAGAPYEQYF
TRBJ1-5	TRBV12-3/TRBV12-4	CASSLWGRDQPQHF
TRBJ1-1	TRBV6-1	CASTPRSLGAEAFF
TRBJ2-7	TRBV28	CASSFARDEQYF
TRBJ2-1	TRBV4-2	CASSQDRREEQFF
TRBJ1-6	TRBV20-1	CSAIFGRGSPLHF
TRBJ2-7	TRBV6-2/TRBV6-3	CASSWTLSSYEQYF
TRBJ2-1	TRBV25-1	CASSELRSFYNEQFF
TRBJ2-3	TRBV30	CAWSGTTDTQYF
TRBJ2-1	TRBV12-3/TRBV12-4	CASGSSYNEQFF
TRBJ1-1	TRBV6-2/TRBV6-3	CASRKIIRLGNTEAFF
TRBJ2-1	TRBV10-3	CAISGSPGQREGEQFF
TRBJ1-2	TRBV27	CASSPTLARTNYGYTF
TRBJ1-3	TRBV12-3/TRBV12-4	CASSFRSDSGNTIYF
TRBJ1-4	TRBV7-8	CASSLPHGARLGEKLFF
TRBJ2-3	TRBV7-9	CASSSTDRGPEDTQYF
TRBJ2-1	TRBV3-1	CASSGAGGRYNEQFF